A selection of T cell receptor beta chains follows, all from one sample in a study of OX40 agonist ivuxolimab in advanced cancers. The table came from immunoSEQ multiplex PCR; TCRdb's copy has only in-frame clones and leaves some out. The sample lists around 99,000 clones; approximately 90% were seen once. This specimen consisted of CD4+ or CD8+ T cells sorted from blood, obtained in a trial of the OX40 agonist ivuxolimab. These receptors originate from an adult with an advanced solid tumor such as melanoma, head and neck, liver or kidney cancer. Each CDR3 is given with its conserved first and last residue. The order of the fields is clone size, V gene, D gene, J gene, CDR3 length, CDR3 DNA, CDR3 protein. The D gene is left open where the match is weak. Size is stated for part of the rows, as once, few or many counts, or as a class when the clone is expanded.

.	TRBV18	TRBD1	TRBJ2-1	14	TGTGCCAGCTCTGGGACAGGGGCAGTGAATGAGCAGTTCTTC	CASSGTGAVNEQFF
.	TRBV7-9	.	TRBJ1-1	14	TGTGCCAGCAGCTTCGGTGGGAGGAACACTGAAGCTTTCTTT	CASSFGGRNTEAFF
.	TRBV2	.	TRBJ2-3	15	TGTGCCAGCAGAATGCTCGGTTCCTCCACAGATACGCAGTATTTT	CASRMLGSSTDTQYF
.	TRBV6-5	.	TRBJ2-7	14	TGTGCCAGCAGTTACTCGTCCGGGAACTACGAGCAGTACTTC	CASSYSSGNYEQYF
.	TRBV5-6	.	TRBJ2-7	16	TGTGCCAGCAGCTTGGAGGGACCACATAACTCCTACGAGCAGTACTTC	CASSLEGPHNSYEQYF
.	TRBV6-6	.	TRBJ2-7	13	TGTGCCAGCATGCTAGCTTTCTCCTACGAACAGTACTTC	CASMLAFSYEQYF
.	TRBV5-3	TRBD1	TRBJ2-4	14	TGTGCCAGAAGCCTCCGGACAGGGCAAAACATTCAGTACTTC	CARSLRTGQNIQYF
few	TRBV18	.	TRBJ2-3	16	TGTGCCAGCTCACCACGTAGATCAGGTTTCGCAGATACGCAGTATTTT	CASSPRRSGFADTQYF
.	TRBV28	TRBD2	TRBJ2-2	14	TGTGCCAGCTTGACTAGCGGGATTTCCGGGGAGCTGTTTTTT	CASLTSGISGELFF
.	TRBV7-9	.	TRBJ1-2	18	TGTGCCAGCAGCTTAGCGCAAGCTGGACGCCGGGGGAGCTATGGCTACACCTTC	CASSLAQAGRRGSYGYTF
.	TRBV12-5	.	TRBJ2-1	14	TGTGCTAGTGGTTTGGGGCTAGCCCCAAATGAGCAGTTCTTC	CASGLGLAPNEQFF
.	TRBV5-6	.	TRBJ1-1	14	TGTGCCAGCAGCTTATCGGCAGGGACTTCTGAAGCTTTCTTT	CASSLSAGTSEAFF
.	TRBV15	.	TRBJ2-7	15	TGTGCCACCAGCAGAGATTTAGAGGGCTCCTACGAGCAGTACTTC	CATSRDLEGSYEQYF
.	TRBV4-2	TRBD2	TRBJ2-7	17	TGTGCCAGCAGCCAAGAACTAGCGAGAACGGGACGGAACGAGCAGTACTTC	CASSQELARTGRNEQYF
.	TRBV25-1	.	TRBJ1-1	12	TGTGCCAGCAGCCCTTTCGGCGGGGAAGCTTTCTTT	CASSPFGGEAFF
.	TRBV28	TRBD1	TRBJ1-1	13	TGTGCCAGCAGCCCCCCCCGACAGGGCGAAGCTTTCTTT	CASSPPRQGEAFF
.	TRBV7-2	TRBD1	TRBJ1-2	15	TGTGCCAGCAGCTACGACAGGGGACAACGGTATGGCTACACCTTC	CASSYDRGQRYGYTF
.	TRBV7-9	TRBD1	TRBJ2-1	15	TGTGCCAGCGGCAACAGGGGGGAGACCTACAATGAGCAGTTCTTC	CASGNRGETYNEQFF
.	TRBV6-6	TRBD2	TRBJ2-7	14	TGTGCCAGCAACGGACTAGCGGGTTCCTACGAGCAGTACTTC	CASNGLAGSYEQYF
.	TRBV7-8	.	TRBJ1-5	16	TGTGCCAGCAGCTTAGGGGGGCAGGTCAGCAATCAGCCCCAGCATTTT	CASSLGGQVSNQPQHF
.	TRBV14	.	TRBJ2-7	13	TGTGCCAGCAGCCAAGATCAAGCGGCCGAGCAGTACTTC	CASSQDQAAEQYF
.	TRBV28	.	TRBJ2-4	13	TGTGCCAGCAGTTTCGGGGGAGGAAACATTCAGTACTTC	CASSFGGGNIQYF
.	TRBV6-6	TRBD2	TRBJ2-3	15	TGTGCCAGCAGTTACGGGGGAGGGTTAGCAGATACGCAGTATTTT	CASSYGGGLADTQYF
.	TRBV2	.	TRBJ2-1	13	TGTGCCAGCAGTGAAGAGATGGGGAATGAGCAGTTCTTC	CASSEEMGNEQFF
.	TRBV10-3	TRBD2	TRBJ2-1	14	TGTGCCATCAGCGAGGGACTAGATGGTGATGAGCAGTTCTTC	CAISEGLDGDEQFF
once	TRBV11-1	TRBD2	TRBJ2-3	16	TGTGCCAGCAGCGTGATGGTAGCGGGAGGTGCAGATACGCAGTATTTT	CASSVMVAGGADTQYF
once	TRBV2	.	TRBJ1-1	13	TGTGCCTCCCGAGACGGATTGAACACTGAAGCTTTCTTT	CASRDGLNTEAFF
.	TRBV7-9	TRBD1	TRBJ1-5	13	TGTGCCAGCAGTTGGGACAGAAATCAGCCCCAGCATTTT	CASSWDRNQPQHF
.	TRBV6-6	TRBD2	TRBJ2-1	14	TGTGCCAGCAGTCACCCGGGGGGGTACAATGAGCAGTTCTTC	CASSHPGGYNEQFF
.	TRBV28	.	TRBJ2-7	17	TGTGCCAGCAGTCCCGGGACGGGCGGAAATTTGGGCTACGAGCAGTACTTC	CASSPGTGGNLGYEQYF
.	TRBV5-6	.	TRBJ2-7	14	TGTGCCAGCAGCTCGATTCGGTCGGGGTACGAGCAGTACTTC	CASSSIRSGYEQYF
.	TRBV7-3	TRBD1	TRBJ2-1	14	TGTGCCAGCAGCTCGGGACAGGGTGGCAATGAGCAGTTCTTC	CASSSGQGGNEQFF
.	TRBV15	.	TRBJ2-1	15	TGTGCCACCAGCATAACTCCCGTCTCCTACAATGAGCAGTTCTTC	CATSITPVSYNEQFF
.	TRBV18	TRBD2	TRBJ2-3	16	TGTGCCAGCTCACCACCGTTTGCGGGAGCGACAGATACGCAGTATTTT	CASSPPFAGATDTQYF